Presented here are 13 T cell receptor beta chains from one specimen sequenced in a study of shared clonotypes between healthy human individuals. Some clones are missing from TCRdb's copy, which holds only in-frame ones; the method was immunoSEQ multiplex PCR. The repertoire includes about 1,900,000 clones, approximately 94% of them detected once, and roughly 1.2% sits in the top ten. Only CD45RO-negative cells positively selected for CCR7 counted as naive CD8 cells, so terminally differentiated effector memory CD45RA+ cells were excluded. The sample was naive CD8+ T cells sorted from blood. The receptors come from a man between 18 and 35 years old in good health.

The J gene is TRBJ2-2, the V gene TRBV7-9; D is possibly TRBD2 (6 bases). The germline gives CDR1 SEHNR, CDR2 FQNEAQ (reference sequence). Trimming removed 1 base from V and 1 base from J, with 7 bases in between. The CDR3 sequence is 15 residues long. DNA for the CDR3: TGTGCCAGCAGCTTAGGGGGGGTGAACACCGGGGAGCTGTTTTTT. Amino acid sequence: CASSLGGVNTGELFF.

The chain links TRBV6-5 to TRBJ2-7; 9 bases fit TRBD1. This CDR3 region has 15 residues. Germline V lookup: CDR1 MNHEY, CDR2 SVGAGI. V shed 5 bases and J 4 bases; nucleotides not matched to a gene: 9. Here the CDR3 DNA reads TGTGCCAGCAGTCCCCCTTGGGGACAGGGTTACGAGCAGTACTTC. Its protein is CASSPPWGQGYEQYF.

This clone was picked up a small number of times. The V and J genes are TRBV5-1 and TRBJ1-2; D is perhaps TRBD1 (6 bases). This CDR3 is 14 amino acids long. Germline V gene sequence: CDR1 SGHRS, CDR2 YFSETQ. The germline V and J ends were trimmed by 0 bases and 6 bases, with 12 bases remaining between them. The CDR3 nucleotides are TGCGCCAGCAGCTTGGTGGCAGGGGTTAATGGCTACACCTTC. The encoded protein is CASSLVAGVNGYTF.

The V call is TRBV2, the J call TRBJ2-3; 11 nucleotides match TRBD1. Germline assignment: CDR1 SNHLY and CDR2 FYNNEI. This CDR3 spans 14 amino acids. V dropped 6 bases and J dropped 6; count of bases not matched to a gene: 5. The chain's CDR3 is CASRWTGGIDTQYF. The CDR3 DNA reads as TGTGCCAGCAGATGGACAGGGGGCATCGATACGCAGTATTTT.

In DNA, the CDR3 is TGTGCCAGTAGTATTGAACTAGCGGGGATAGTTGGTACGCAGTATTTT. Its translation is CASSIELAGIVGTQYF. The V and J genes are TRBV19 and TRBJ2-3; 10 bases align to TRBD2. The CDR3 loop spans 16 amino acids. Germline CDR1 reads LNHDA; CDR2 reads SQIVND (reference sequence). The J segment lost 8 bases and the V segment lost 3 bases, leaving 11 bases of the junction unmatched.

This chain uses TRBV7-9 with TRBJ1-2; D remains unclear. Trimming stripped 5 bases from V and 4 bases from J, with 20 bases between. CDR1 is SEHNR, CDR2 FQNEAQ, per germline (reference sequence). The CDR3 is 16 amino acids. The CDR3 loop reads CASSASQSSPVYGYTF. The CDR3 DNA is TGTGCCAGCAGCGCCAGCCAGTCCAGCCCGGTCTATGGCTACACCTTC.

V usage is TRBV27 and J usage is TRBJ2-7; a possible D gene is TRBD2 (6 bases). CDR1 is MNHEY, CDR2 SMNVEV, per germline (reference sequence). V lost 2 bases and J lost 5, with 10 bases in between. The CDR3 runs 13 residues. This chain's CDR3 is CASSLGTVHEQYF. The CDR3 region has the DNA TGTGCCAGCAGTTTAGGGACTGTCCACGAGCAGTACTTC.

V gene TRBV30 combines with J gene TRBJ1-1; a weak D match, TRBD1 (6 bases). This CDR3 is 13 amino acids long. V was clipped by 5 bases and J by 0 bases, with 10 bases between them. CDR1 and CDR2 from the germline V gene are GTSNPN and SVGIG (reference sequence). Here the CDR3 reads CAWVGAMNTEAFF. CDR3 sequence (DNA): TGTGCCTGGGTGGGGGCCATGAACACTGAAGCTTTCTTT.

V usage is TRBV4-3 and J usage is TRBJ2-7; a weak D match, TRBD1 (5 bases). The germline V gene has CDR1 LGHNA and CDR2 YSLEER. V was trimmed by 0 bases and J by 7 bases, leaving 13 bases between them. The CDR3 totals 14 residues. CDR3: CASSQDEQGGEQYF. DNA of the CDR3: TGCGCCAGCAGCCAAGATGAGCAGGGTGGAGAGCAGTACTTC.

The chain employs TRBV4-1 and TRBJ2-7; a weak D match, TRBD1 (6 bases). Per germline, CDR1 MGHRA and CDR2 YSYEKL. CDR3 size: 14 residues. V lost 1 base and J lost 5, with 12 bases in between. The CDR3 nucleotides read TGCGCCAGCAGCCAAGTCCCACAGGGTCACGAGCAGTACTTC. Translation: CASSQVPQGHEQYF.

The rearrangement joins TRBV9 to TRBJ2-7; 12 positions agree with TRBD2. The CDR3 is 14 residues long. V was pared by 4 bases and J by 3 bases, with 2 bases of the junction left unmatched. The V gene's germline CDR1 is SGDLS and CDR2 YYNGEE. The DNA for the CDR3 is TGTGCCAGCAGCACGACTAGCGGGGGCTACGAGCAGTACTTC. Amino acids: CASSTTSGGYEQYF.

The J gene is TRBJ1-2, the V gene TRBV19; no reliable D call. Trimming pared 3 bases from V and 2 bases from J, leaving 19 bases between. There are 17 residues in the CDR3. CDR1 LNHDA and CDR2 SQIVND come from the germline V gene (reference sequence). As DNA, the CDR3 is TGTGCCAGTAGTATCCAGATTCCCCGAGGAGTCAACTATGGCTACACCTTC. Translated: CASSIQIPRGVNYGYTF.

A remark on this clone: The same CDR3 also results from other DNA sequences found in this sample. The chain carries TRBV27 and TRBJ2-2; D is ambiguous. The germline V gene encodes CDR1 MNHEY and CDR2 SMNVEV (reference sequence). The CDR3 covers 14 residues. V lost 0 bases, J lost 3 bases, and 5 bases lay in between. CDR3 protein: CASSLSAYTGELFF. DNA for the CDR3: TGTGCCAGCAGTTTATCAGCGTACACCGGGGAGCTGTTTTTT.